This T cell receptor beta chain comes out of a study of Graves' ophthalmopathy and Graves' hyperthyroidism. The wider study: Peripheral blood was obtained at first diagnosis, ahead of any treatment. The study's findings and limits: Blood shared most expanded thyroid clonotypes above 0.001 frequency.

V lost 3 bases and J lost 3, with 9 bases in between. Germline loops: CDR1 MNHEY, CDR2 SMNVEV (reference sequence). The CDR3 sequence is 15 residues long. RNA transcripts served as template for amplifying TCR beta CDR3 sequences. First-round RT-PCR with HTBI primers preceded a second-round multiplex PCR. Each CDR3 protein is one row after TCRdb ran MiXCR on the multiplex PCR reads. The sample yields about 480,000 distinct CDR3 sequences, over 13% seen once. This clonotype appeared many times. Its antigen is as yet unknown. The V call is TRBV27, the J call TRBJ1-6, with TRBD1 as a possible D gene (5 bases). The clonotype was recovered from a woman under 40 with Graves' ophthalmopathy. Sequenced material: blood. The CDR3 here is CASSFKGLYNSPLHF. CDR3 sequence (DNA): TGTGCCAGCAGTTTTAAGGGGCTCTATAATTCACCCCTCCACTTT.